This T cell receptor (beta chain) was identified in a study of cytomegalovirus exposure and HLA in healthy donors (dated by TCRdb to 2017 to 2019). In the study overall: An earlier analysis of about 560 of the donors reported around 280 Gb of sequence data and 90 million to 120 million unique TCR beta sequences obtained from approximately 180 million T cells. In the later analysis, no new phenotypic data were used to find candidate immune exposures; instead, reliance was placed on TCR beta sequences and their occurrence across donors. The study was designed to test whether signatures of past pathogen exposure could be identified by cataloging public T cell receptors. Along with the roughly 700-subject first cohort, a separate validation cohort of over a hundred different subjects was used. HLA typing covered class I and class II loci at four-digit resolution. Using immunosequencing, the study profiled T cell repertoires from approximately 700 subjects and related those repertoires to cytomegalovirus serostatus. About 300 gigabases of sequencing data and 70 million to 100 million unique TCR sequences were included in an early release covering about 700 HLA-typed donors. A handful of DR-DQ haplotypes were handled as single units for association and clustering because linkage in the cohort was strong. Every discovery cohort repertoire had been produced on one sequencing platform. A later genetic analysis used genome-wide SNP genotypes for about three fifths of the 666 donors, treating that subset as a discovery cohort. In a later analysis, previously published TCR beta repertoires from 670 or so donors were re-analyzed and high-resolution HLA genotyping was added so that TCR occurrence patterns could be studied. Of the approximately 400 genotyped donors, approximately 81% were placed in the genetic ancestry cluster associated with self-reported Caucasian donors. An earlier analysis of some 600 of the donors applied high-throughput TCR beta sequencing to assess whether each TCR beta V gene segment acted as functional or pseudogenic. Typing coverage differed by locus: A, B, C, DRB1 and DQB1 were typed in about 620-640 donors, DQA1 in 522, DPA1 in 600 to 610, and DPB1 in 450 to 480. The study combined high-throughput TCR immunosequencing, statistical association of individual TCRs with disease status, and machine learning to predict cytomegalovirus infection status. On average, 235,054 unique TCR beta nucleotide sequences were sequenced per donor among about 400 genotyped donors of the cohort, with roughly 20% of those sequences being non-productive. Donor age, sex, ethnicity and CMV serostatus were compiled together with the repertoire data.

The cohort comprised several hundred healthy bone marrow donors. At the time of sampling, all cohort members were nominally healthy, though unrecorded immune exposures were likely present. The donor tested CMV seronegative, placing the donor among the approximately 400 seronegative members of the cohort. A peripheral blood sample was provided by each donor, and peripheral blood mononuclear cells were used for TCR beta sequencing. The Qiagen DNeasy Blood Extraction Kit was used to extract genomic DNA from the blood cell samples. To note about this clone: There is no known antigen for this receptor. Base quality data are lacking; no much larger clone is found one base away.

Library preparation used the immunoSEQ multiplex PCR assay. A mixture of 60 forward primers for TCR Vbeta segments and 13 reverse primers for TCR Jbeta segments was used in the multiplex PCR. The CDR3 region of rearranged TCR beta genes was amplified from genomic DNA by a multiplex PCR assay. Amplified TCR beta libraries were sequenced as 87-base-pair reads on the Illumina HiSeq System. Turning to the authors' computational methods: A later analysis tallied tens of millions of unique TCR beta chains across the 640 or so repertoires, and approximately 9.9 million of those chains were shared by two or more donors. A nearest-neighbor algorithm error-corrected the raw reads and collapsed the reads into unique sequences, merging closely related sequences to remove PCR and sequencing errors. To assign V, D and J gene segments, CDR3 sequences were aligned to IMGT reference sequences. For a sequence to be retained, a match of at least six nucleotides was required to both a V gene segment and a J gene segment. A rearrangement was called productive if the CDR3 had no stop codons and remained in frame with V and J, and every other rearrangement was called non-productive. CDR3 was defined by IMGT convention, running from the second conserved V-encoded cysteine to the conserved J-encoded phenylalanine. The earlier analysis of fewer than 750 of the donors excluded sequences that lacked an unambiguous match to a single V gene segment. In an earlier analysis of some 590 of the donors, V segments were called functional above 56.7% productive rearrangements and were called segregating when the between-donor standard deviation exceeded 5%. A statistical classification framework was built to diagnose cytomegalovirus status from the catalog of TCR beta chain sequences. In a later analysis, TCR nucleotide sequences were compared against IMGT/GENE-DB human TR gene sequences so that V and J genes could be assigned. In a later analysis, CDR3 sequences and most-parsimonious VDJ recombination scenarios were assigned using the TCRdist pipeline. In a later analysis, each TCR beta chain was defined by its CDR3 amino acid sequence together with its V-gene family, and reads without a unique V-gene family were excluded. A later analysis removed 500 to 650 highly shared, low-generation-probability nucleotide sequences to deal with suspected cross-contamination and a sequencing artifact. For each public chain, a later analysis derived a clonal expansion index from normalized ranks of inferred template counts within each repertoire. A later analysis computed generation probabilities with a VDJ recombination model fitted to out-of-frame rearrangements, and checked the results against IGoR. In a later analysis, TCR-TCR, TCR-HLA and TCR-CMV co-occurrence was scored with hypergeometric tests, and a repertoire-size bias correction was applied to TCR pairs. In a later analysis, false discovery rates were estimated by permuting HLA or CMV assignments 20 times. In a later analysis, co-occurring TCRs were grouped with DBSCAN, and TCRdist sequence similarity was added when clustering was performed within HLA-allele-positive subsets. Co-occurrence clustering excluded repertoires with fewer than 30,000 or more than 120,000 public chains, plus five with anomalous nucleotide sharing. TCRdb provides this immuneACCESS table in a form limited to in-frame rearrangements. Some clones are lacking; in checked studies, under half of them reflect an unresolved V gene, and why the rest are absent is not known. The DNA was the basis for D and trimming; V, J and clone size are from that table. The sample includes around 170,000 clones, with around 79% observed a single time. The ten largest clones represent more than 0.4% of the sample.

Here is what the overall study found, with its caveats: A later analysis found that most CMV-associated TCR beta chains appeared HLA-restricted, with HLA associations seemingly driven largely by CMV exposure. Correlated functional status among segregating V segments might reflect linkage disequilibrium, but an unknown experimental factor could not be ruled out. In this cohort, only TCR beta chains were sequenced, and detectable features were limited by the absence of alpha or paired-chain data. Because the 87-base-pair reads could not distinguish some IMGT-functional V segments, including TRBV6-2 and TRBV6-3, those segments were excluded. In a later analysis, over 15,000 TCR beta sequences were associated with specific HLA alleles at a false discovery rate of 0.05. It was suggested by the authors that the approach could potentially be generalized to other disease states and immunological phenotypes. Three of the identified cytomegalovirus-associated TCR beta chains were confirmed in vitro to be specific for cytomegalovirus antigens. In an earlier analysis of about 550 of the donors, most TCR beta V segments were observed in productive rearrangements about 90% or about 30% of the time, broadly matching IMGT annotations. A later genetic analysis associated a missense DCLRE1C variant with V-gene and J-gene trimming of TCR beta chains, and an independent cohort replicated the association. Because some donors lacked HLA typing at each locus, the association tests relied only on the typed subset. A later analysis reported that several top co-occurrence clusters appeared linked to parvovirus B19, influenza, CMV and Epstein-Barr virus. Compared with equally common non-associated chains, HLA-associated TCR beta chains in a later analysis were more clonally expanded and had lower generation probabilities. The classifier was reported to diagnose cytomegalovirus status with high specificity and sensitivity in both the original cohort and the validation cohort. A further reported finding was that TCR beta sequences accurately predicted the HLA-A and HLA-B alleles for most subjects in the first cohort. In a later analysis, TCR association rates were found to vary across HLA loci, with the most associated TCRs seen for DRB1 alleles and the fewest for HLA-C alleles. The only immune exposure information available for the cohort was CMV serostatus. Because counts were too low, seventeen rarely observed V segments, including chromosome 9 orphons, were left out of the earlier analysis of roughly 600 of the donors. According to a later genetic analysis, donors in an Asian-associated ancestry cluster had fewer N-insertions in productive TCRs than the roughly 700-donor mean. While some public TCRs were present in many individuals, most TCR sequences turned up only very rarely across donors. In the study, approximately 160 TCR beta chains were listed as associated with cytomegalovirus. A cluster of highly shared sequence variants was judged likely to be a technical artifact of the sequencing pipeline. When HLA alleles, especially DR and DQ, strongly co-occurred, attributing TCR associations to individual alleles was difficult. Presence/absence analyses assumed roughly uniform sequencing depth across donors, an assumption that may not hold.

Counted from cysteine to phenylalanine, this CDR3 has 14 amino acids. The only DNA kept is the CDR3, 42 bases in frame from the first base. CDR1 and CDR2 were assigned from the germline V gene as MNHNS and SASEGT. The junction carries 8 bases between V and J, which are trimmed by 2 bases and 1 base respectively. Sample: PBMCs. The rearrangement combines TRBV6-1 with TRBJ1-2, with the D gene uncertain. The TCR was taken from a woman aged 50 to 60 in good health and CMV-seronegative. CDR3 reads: CASSESRVNYGYTF. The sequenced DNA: TGTGCCAGCAGTGAAAGTCGGGTTAACTATGGCTACACCTTC.